A selection of T cell receptor beta chains follows, all from one sample in a study of T cell responses to AZD1222 COVID-19 vaccine. Data came from immunoSEQ multiplex PCR; TCRdb stores just in-frame clones and leaves some out. In the table there are tens of thousands of clones, approximately 90% of which are singletons. Source: peripheral blood, taken on day 0 of AZD1222 vaccination. Receptors were obtained from an adult in good health. Each CDR3 is given with its conserved first and last residue. D genes are given only for firm matches. The listing skips clone size in some rows; elsewhere it reads once, few, many or a size class.

D: .; size: .; J: TRBJ2-1; V: TRBV7-9; DNA: TGTGCCAGCAGCCCTGAAGGCCTCAATGAGCAGTTCTTC; CDR3: CASSPEGLNEQFF
D: .; size: .; J: TRBJ1-2; V: TRBV14; DNA: TGTGCCAGCAGCCAAGATTATACCGGGGGGTTCTATGGCTACACCTTC; CDR3: CASSQDYTGGFYGYTF
D: TRBD2; size: .; J: TRBJ2-1; V: TRBV7-9; DNA: TGTGCCAGCAGCTCCCCCGCTCTAGCGGGAGGTGCAAATGAGCAGTTCTTC; CDR3: CASSSPALAGGANEQFF
D: .; size: .; J: TRBJ1-1; V: TRBV18; DNA: TGTGCCAGCTCACCACAGTTCGGCCCCACTGAAGCTTTCTTT; CDR3: CASSPQFGPTEAFF
D: TRBD2; size: .; J: TRBJ2-1; V: TRBV7-7; DNA: TGTGCTAGCAGCTTAGCGTTAACTAGCGGGAGTAATGAGCAGTTCTTC; CDR3: CASSLALTSGSNEQFF
D: TRBD1; size: once; J: TRBJ1-2; V: TRBV3-1/TRBV3-2; DNA: TGTGCCAGCAGCCGCCGGGACAGGAGTTCTAACTATGGCTACACCTTC; CDR3: CASSRRDRSSNYGYTF
D: TRBD2; size: .; J: TRBJ2-1; V: TRBV11-2; DNA: TGTGCCAGCAGCTTAGATCTCATGATAGCGGGAAAGTTCTTC; CDR3: CASSLDLMIAGKFF
D: .; size: .; J: TRBJ1-6; V: TRBV6-5; DNA: TGTGCCAGCAGATTGGCAGGGATAGATAATTCACCCCTCCACTTT; CDR3: CASRLAGIDNSPLHF
D: .; size: once; J: TRBJ1-1; V: TRBV6-5; DNA: TGTGCCGCCTCTGGTAGTCCGAACACTGAAGCTTTCTTT; CDR3: CAASGSPNTEAFF
D: .; size: .; J: TRBJ2-5; V: TRBV7-9; DNA: TGTGCCAGCAGCTTAACGATCTCAGGGGAGACCCAGTACTTC; CDR3: CASSLTISGETQYF